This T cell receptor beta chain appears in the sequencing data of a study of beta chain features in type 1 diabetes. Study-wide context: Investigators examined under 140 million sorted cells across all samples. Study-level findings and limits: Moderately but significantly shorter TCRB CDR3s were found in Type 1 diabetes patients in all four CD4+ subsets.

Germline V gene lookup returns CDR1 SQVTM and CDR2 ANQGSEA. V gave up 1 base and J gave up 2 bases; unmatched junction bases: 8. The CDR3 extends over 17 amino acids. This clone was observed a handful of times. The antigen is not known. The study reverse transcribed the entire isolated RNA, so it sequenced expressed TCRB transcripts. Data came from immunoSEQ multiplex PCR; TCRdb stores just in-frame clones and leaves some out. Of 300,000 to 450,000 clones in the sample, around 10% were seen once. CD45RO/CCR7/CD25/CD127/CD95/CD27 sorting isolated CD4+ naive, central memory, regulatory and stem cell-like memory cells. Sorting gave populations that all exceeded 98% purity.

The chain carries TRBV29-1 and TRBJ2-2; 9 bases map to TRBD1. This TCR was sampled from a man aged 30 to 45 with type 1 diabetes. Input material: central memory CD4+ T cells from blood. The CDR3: CSVEGRMTGGNTGELFF. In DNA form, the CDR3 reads TGCAGCGTTGAAGGTCGGATGACAGGGGGAAACACCGGGGAGCTGTTTTTT.